This T cell receptor beta chain was observed in a study of blood T cell repertoires in COVID-19. About the study: COVID-19 samples from acute and convalescent phases originated in the United States, Italy and Spain. The analysed material was cDNA or gDNA that came from T cells, B-cell-depleted T cells, or PBMCs.

This clone came up once. V shed 4 bases, J shed 6 bases, and the junction held 8 bases outside the gene matches. The CDR3 runs to 15 residues. Germline V gives CDR1 SGHDT, CDR2 YYEEEE. How the authors handled the data: Reference gene primer amplification yielded estimated nucleated cell counts. Generated by immunoSEQ multiplex PCR, the TCRdb table keeps only in-frame clones and is missing some. From that table come the V and J calls and clone size; the DNA was used to work out D and trimming. This repertoire shows approximately 13,000 clones, about 73% found once; its top ten account for 20% to 25%. The source of this sequence is a boy younger than 10 with active or convalescent COVID-19. The sequencing input was peripheral blood. This chain links TRBV5-6 with TRBJ1-5, with 9 bases identical to TRBD1. CDR3 region: CASSNTGGAGQPQHF. As DNA, the CDR3 is TGTGCCAGCAGCAATACAGGGGGCGCCGGTCAGCCCCAGCATTTT. Full variable domain (remainder filled in from reference TRBV5-6 and TRBJ1-5): DAGVTQSPTHLIKTRGQQVTLRCSPKSGHDTVSWYQQALGQGPQFIFQYYEEEERQRGNFPDRFSGHQFPNYSSELNVNALLLGDSALYLCASSNTGGAGQPQHFGDGTRLSIL.